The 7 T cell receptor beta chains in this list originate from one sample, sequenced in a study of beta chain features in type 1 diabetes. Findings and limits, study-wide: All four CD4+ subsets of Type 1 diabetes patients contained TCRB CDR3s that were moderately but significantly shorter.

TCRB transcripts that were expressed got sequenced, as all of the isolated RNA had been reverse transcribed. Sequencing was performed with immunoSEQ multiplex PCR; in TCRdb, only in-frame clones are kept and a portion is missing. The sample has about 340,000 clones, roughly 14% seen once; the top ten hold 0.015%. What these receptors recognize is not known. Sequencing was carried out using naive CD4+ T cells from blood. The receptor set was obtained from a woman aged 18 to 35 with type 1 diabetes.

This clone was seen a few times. CDR3 DNA: TGTGCCAGCAGATGGCCGGGACAGGGTGTCCATGAGCAGTTCTTC. Residues: CASRWPGQGVHEQFF. The chain couples TRBV7-9 to TRBJ2-1; 9 positions match TRBD1. V shed 6 bases and J 8 bases; nucleotides not matched to a gene: 11. The CDR3 extends over 15 amino acids. The germline CDR1 and CDR2 sequences are SEHNR and FQNEAQ (reference sequence).

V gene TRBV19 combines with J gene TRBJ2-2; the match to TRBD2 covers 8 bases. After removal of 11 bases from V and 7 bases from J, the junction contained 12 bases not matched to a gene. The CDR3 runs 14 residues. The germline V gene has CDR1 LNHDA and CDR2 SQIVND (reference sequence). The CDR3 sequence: CASLRGGVSGELFF. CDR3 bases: TGTGCCTCCCTCCGGGGGGGCGTCAGCGGGGAGCTGTTTTTT.

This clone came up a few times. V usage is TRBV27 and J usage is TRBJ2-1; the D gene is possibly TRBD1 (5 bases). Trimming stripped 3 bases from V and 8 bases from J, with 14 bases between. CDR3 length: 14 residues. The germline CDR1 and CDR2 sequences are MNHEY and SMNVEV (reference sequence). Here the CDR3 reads CASSLTRADDEQFF. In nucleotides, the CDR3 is TGTGCCAGCAGTTTGACCAGGGCGGACGATGAGCAGTTCTTC.

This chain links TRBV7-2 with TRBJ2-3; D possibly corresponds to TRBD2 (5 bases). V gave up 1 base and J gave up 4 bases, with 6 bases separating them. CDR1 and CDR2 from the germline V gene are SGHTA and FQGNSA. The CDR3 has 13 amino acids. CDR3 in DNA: TGTGCCAGCAGCTTAGGAGGGTCAGATACGCAGTATTTT. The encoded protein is CASSLGGSDTQYF.

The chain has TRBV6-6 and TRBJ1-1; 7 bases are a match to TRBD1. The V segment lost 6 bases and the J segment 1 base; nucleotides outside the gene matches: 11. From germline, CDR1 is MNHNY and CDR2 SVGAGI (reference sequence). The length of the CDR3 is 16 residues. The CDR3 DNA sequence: TGTGCCAGCAGCAATCGACAGGGAAAAGGGAACACTGAAGCTTTCTTT. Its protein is CASSNRQGKGNTEAFF.

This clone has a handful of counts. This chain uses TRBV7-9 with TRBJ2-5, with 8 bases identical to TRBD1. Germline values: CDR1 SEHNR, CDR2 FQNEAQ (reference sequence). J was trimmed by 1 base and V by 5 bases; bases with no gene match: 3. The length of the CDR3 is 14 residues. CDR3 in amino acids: CASSVDRGQETQYF. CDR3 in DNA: TGTGCCAGCAGCGTCGACAGGGGCCAAGAGACCCAGTACTTC.

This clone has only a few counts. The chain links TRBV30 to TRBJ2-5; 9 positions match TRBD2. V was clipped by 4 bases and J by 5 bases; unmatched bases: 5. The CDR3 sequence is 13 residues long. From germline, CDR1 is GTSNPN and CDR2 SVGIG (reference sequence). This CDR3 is CAWILRGGETQYF. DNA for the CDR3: TGTGCCTGGATTCTGCGGGGGGGGGAGACCCAGTACTTC.